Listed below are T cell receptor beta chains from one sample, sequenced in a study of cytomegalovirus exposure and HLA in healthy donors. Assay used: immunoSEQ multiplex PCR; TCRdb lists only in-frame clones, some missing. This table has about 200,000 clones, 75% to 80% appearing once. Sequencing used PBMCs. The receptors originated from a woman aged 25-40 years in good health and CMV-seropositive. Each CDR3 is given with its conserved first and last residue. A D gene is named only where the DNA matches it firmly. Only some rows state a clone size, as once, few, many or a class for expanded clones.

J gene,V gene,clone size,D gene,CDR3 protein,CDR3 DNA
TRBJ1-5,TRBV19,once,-,CASRSRDGLNQPQHF,TGTGCCAGTAGATCCAGGGATGGGCTGAATCAGCCCCAGCATTTT
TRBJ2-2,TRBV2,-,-,CASSEEGWGAGELFF,TGTGCCAGCAGTGAAGAGGGGTGGGGGGCCGGGGAGCTGTTTTTT
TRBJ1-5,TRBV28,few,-,CASSFSERNQPQHF,TGTGCCAGCAGTTTTAGCGAACGGAATCAGCCCCAGCATTTT
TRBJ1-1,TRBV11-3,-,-,CASSLVQGSEAFF,TGTGCCAGCAGCTTAGTCCAGGGGTCTGAAGCTTTCTTT
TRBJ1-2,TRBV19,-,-,CASSISGVDGYTF,TGTGCCAGTAGTATTTCAGGGGTTGATGGCTACACCTTC
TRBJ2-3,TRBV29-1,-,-,CSVALLDLTDTQYF,TGCAGCGTTGCCCTGCTAGACCTCACAGATACGCAGTATTTT
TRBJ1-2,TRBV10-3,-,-,CAISVDPANYGYTF,TGTGCCATCAGTGTAGATCCTGCTAACTATGGCTACACCTTC
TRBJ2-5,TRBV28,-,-,CASSPRAETQYF,TGTGCCAGCAGCCCGAGGGCGGAGACCCAGTACTTC
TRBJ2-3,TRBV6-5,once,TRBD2,CASSYVAGGSTDTQYF,TGTGCCAGCAGTTACGTAGCGGGGGGGTCCACAGATACGCAGTATTTT
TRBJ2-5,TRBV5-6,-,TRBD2,CASSLAGTSVSQETQYF,TGTGCCAGCAGCTTGGCCGGGACTAGCGTATCTCAAGAGACCCAGTACTTC
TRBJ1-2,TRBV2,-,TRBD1,CASRAGTANYGYTF,TGTGCCAGCAGGGCAGGGACAGCCAACTATGGCTACACCTTC
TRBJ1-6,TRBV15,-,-,CATSRVRRDSPLHF,TGTGCCACCAGCAGAGTACGGCGGGATTCACCCCTCCACTTT
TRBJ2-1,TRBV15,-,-,CATRGGDQLEDEQFF,TGTGCCACCAGAGGGGGGGACCAACTGGAGGATGAGCAGTTCTTC
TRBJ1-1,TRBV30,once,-,CAWNRDAEAFF,TGTGCCTGGAACAGGGACGCTGAAGCTTTCTTT
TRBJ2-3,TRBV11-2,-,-,CASSLRTDTQYF,TGTGCCAGCAGCTTACGGACAGATACGCAGTATTTT
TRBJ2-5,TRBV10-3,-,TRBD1,CAISEDRVGETQYF,TGTGCCATCAGCGAGGACAGGGTCGGAGAGACCCAGTACTTC
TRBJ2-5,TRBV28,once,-,CASSFLGGGGETQYF,TGTGCCAGCTCTTTCCTGGGTGGGGGAGGAGAGACCCAGTACTTC
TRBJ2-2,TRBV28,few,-,CASREDTGELFF,TGTGCCAGCAGAGAGGACACCGGGGAGCTGTTTTTT
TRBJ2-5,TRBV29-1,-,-,CSVVVGLKEGTQYF,TGCAGCGTTGTAGTGGGCCTGAAGGAGGGGACCCAGTACTTC
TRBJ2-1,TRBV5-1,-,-,CASSLRLADNEQFF,TGCGCCAGCAGCTTGAGGCTAGCCGACAATGAGCAGTTCTTC
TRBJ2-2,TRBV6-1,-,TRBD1,CASRGTGVDTGELFF,TGTGCCAGCAGGGGGACAGGGGTAGACACCGGGGAGCTGTTTTTT
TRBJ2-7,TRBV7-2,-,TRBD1,CASSSLGQGAYEQYF,TGTGCCAGCAGCTCCCTGGGACAGGGGGCATACGAGCAGTACTTC
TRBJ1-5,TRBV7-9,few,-,CASSLRDQPQHF,TGTGCCAGCAGCTTACGGGATCAGCCCCAGCATTTT
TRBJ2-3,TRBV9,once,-,CASSVVSGSDTDTQYF,TGTGCCAGCAGCGTAGTTTCGGGGAGTGACACAGATACGCAGTATTTT
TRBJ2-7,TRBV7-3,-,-,CASSLTGGALNEQYF,TGTGCCAGCAGCTTAACGGGGGGGGCGCTTAACGAGCAGTACTTC
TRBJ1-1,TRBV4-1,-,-,CASSRTGVSEAFF,TGCGCCAGCAGCCGAACCGGGGTATCCGAAGCTTTCTTT
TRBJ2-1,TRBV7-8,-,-,CASSSLVYSYNEQFF,TGTGCCAGCAGCTCGCTGGTCTACTCCTACAATGAGCAGTTCTTC
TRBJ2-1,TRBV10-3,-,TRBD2,CAISASGLAEPNEQFF,TGTGCCATCAGTGCCTCGGGACTAGCGGAGCCCAATGAGCAGTTCTTC
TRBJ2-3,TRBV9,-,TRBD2,CASSAGLALVTDTQYF,TGTGCCAGCAGCGCCGGACTAGCGCTCGTCACAGATACGCAGTATTTT
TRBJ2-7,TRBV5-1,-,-,CASSSEGEGEQYF,TGCGCCAGCAGCTCGGAGGGGGAGGGCGAGCAGTACTTC
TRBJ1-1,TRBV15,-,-,CATSRDSLNTEAFF,TGTGCCACCAGCAGGGACAGCTTGAACACTGAAGCTTTCTTT
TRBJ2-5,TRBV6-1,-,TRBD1,CASCRRTGGKETQYF,TGTGCCAGTTGTAGACGGACAGGGGGCAAAGAGACCCAGTACTTC
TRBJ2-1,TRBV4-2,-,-,CASSQDGSTRTYNEQFF,TGTGCCAGCAGCCAAGATGGGTCAACCAGGACCTACAATGAGCAGTTCTTC
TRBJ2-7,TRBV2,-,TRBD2,CASSEGRGGAYEQYF,TGTGCCAGCAGTGAAGGGCGGGGGGGTGCCTACGAGCAGTACTTC
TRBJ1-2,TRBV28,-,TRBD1,CASITPGQGAGYTF,TGTGCCAGCATTACCCCGGGACAGGGGGCGGGCTACACCTTC
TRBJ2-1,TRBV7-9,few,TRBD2,CASSLAGLAYNEQFF,TGTGCCAGCAGCTTAGCGGGACTAGCCTACAATGAGCAGTTCTTC
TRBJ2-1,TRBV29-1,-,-,CSVEEPTEQFF,TGCAGCGTTGAAGAGCCTACTGAGCAGTTCTTC
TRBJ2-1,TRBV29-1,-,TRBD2,CSTGLAGGSSYNEQFF,TGCAGCACGGGACTAGCGGGGGGGAGCTCCTACAATGAGCAGTTCTTC
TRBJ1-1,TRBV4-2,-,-,CASSQGQENTEAFF,TGTGCCAGCAGCCAAGGGCAGGAGAACACTGAAGCTTTCTTT
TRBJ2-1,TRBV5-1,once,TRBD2,CASSFPRGGGAYNEQFF,TGCGCCAGCAGCTTTCCCCGGGGCGGGGGGGCCTACAATGAGCAGTTCTTC
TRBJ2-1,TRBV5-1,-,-,CASSLVQGEVGEQFF,TGCGCCAGCAGCTTGGTACAGGGTGAGGTCGGTGAGCAGTTCTTC
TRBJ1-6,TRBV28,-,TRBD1,CASSRGQGLGDYNSPLHF,TGTGCCAGCAGCCGGGGACAGGGACTAGGGGACTATAATTCACCCCTCCACTTT
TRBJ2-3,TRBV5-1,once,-,CASSLGLSSSTDTQYF,TGCGCCAGCAGCTTGGGACTTAGCTCTAGCACAGATACGCAGTATTTT
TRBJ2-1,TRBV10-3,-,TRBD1,CAISEGTDYNEQFF,TGTGCCATCAGTGAAGGGACAGATTACAATGAGCAGTTCTTC
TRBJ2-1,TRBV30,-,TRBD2,CAWAPLGTSGRGEQFF,TGTGCCTGGGCACCTTTAGGGACTAGCGGGAGGGGTGAGCAGTTCTTC
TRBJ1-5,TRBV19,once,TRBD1,CASSPLQGSSNQPQHF,TGTGCCAGTAGTCCCTTACAGGGGAGCAGTAATCAGCCCCAGCATTTT
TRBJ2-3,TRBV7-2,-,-,CASSLRLSTSGDTQYF,TGTGCCAGCAGCTTACGACTTAGCACCTCGGGGGATACGCAGTATTTT
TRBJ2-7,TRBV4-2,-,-,CASSPKGPGLGNYEQYF,TGTGCCAGCAGCCCGAAGGGGCCGGGACTTGGGAACTACGAGCAGTACTTC
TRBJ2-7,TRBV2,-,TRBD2,CASRPGLENPEQYF,TGTGCCAGCAGACCGGGACTAGAAAATCCCGAGCAGTACTTC
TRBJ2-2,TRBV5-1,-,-,CASSYLTTNTGELFF,TGCGCCAGCAGCTATTTAACAACAAACACCGGGGAGCTGTTTTTT
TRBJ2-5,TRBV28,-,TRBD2,CASSSTIHGEGRETQYF,TGTGCCAGCAGTTCGACGATACACGGGGAGGGGAGGGAGACCCAGTACTTC
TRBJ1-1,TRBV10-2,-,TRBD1,CASSGTGLGGTEAFF,TGCGCCAGCAGTGGGACAGGACTGGGGGGCACTGAAGCTTTCTTT
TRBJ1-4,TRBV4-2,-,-,CASSQEGRATNEKLFF,TGTGCCAGCAGCCAAGAGGGCAGGGCGACTAATGAAAAACTGTTTTTT
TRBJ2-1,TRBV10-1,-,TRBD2,CASSTWGLAGDDEQFF,TGCGCCAGCAGCACCTGGGGACTAGCGGGGGACGATGAGCAGTTCTTC
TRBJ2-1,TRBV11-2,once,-,CASIIDGERRSYNEQFF,TGTGCCAGCATCATAGATGGTGAGCGGCGCTCCTACAATGAGCAGTTCTTC
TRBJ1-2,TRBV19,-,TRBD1,CASSISGTAYGYTF,TGTGCCAGTAGTATCTCCGGGACAGCCTATGGCTACACCTTC
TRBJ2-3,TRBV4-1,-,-,CASSRDSLATDTQYF,TGCGCCAGCAGCAGGGACTCTCTAGCCACAGATACGCAGTATTTT
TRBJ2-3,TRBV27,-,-,CASRTIPSPGTDTQYF,TGTGCCAGCAGGACCATCCCGAGCCCGGGGACAGATACGCAGTATTTT
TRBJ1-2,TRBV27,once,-,CASSMTENYGYTF,TGTGCCAGCAGTATGACAGAGAACTATGGCTACACCTTC
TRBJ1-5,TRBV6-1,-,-,CASSVVAGPLGSNQPQHF,TGTGCCAGCAGTGTCGTGGCAGGGCCCCTCGGGAGCAATCAGCCCCAGCATTTT